The 21 T cell receptor beta chains below were found in one sample sequenced in a study of T cell repertoires in cytomegalovirus infection. These receptors are not linked to any known antigen. TCRdb used MiXCR to reprocess the reads, holding one entry per CDR3 protein. The sample yields hundreds of thousands of distinct CDR3 sequences, about two fifths seen once. Sequenced material: cultured PBMCs, taken from culture after CMV antigen stimulation. These receptors were taken from a human donor in good health (CMV status not recorded). Some clones in this sample may be carry-over from other donors' samples.

The genes are TRBV20-1 and TRBJ2-3; 11 bases agree with TRBD2. There are 14 residues in the CDR3. V shed 6 bases, J shed 2 bases, and the junction held 4 bases outside the gene matches. Germline values: CDR1 DFQATT, CDR2 SNEGSKA (reference sequence). CDR3 sequence: CSAQLAGVTDTQYF. In DNA form, the CDR3 reads TGCAGTGCACAACTAGCGGGAGTCACAGATACGCAGTATTTT.

V usage is TRBV7-2 and J usage is TRBJ2-7, with 7 bases aligning to TRBD1. CDR3 length: 16 amino acids. Looked up from germline, CDR1 is SGHTA and CDR2 is FQGNSA. After removal of 5 bases from V and 7 bases from J, the junction contained 17 bases not matched to a gene. CDR3 nucleotides: TGTGCCAGCAGCACCCCGACAGGGTACCTAATGGGGGAGCAGTACTTC. It encodes CASSTPTGYLMGEQYF. The variable domain in full, completed from reference TRBV7-2 and TRBJ2-7, reads GAGVSQSPSNKVTEKGKDVELRCDPISGHTALYWYRQSLGQGLEFLIYFQGNSAPDKSGLPSDRFSAERTGGSVSTLTIQRTQQEDSAVYLCASSTPTGYLMGEQYFGPGTRLTVT.

As to this clonotype: One junction end disagrees with the germline gene, perhaps due to a read error. This rearrangement joins TRBV7-2 to TRBJ1-5, with 7 nucleotides matching TRBD1. CDR1 is SGHTA and CDR2 is FQGNSA in the germline V gene. The CDR3 covers 11 residues. The CDR3 sequence: CASSLEGQLYF. As DNA, the CDR3 is TGTGCCAGCAGCTTAGAGGGACAGTTATATTTT.

This clonotype was detected only a few times. The chain uses TRBV11-2 and TRBJ2-1, with no clear D. Germline V gene lookup returns CDR1 SGHAT and CDR2 FQNNGV. V was pared by 1 base and J by 6 bases, with 13 bases between. The CDR3 loop spans 15 amino acids. For the CDR3, the DNA is TGTGCCAGCAGCTTAGGCCAACCGGGTGGCAATGAGCAGTTCTTC. The encoded protein is CASSLGQPGGNEQFF.

Only a few counts were recorded for this clonotype. A read error may produce the germline difference seen at one junction end. The chain uses TRBV7-2 and TRBJ2-5, with TRBD2 as a possible D gene (5 bases). Per germline, CDR1 SGHTA and CDR2 FQGNSA. This CDR3 is 13 amino acids long. The CDR3 reads CASSVAYQETQYF. The DNA of the CDR3 is TGTGCCAGCAGCGTAGCGTACCAAGAGACCCAGTACTTC.

This clonotype has a handful of counts. The rearrangement links TRBV7-9 to TRBJ1-6; D not resolved. This CDR3 region has 14 residues. Germline V gives CDR1 SEHNR, CDR2 FQNEAQ (reference sequence). Trimming left V 4 bases short and J 7 bases short, with 11 bases between. CDR3 DNA: TGTGCCAGCAGCTCCGAAAGAGAAAATTCACCCCTCCACTTT. Encoded protein: CASSSERENSPLHF.

This clonotype appeared a few times. V and J are TRBV7-2 and TRBJ2-7; D not resolved. V was cut by 3 bases and J by 3 bases, with 12 bases left in between. CDR3 length: 14 residues. Per the germline V gene, CDR1 is SGHTA and CDR2 is FQGNSA. CDR3 protein: CASSFQHTIYEQYF. As DNA, the CDR3 is TGTGCCAGCAGCTTCCAGCATACGATCTACGAGCAGTACTTC.

The J gene is TRBJ2-3, the V gene TRBV12-3 or TRBV12-4, with 9 bases that match TRBD2. This CDR3 spans 19 amino acids. The junction had 13 bases not matched to a gene; V was cut back by 3 bases and J by 0 bases. The CDR3 bases are TGTGCCAGCAGTTTTTTGATAGCGGGGGACCTACAAAGCACAGATACGCAGTATTTT. It specifies CASSFLIAGDLQSTDTQYF.

V usage is TRBV6-2 or TRBV6-3 and J usage is TRBJ2-3, with D tentatively TRBD2 (5 bases). CDR1 is MNHEY and CDR2 is SVGEGT in the germline V gene. V shed 2 bases and J shed 6 bases, with 6 bases lying between them. The CDR3 totals 12 residues. The CDR3 DNA reads as TGTGCCAGCAGTTACCGGAGGGATACGCAGTATTTT. Translation: CASSYRRDTQYF.

This clonotype was counted a few times. This chain joins TRBV6-1 and TRBJ1-4, with D possibly being TRBD1 (6 bases). V was trimmed by 6 bases and J by 6 bases, leaving 17 bases between them. In germline, CDR1 is MNHNS, CDR2 SASEGT. This CDR3 region has 15 residues. CDR3 loop: CASRRRGRGDEKLFF. In DNA form, the CDR3 reads TGTGCCAGCAGACGCAGGGGAAGAGGGGATGAAAAACTGTTTTTT.

The rearrangement joins TRBV12-3 or TRBV12-4 to TRBJ2-1; 11 bases line up with TRBD2. This CDR3 spans 15 amino acids. V lost 3 bases to trimming and J lost 7 bases; unmatched junction nucleotides: 5. The CDR3 region is CASSFLPSGRNEQFF. The CDR3 DNA is TGTGCCAGCAGTTTCTTGCCTAGCGGGAGGAATGAGCAGTTCTTC.

The chain couples TRBV19 to TRBJ2-6; perhaps TRBD2 as D (5 bases). Germline V gives CDR1 LNHDA, CDR2 SQIVND (reference sequence). The CDR3 is 18 amino acids. The V gene lost 2 bases and the J gene lost 1 base, with 15 bases spanning the gap. The CDR3 loop reads CASSISGLLGSGANVLTF. The CDR3 DNA follows: TGTGCCAGTAGTATATCGGGGTTACTCGGGTCTGGGGCCAACGTCCTGACTTTC.

This chain uses TRBV20-1 with TRBJ2-2, with 10 bases matching TRBD2. Germline assignment: CDR1 DFQATT and CDR2 SNEGSKA (reference sequence). V was clipped by 5 bases and J by 6 bases; unmatched bases: 6. The CDR3 sequence is 14 residues long. CDR3 amino acids: CSAQIAGGAGELFF. In nucleotides, the CDR3 is TGCAGTGCTCAGATAGCGGGAGGTGCCGGGGAGCTGTTTTTT.

The chain has TRBV2 and TRBJ2-6; 8 bases line up with TRBD2. CDR1 is SNHLY, CDR2 FYNNEI, per germline. The CDR3 consists of 16 residues. With V trimmed by 2 bases and J by 3 bases, 3 bases remained unmatched. The chain's CDR3 is CASSEKREFGANVLTF. Here the CDR3 DNA reads TGTGCCAGCAGTGAAAAGCGGGAGTTTGGGGCCAACGTCCTGACTTTC. Together with reference TRBV2 and TRBJ2-6, the CDR3 gives the full variable domain: EPEVTQTPSHQVTQMGQEVILRCVPISNHLYFYWYRQILGQKVEFLVSFYNNEISEKSEIFDDQFSVERPDGSNFTLKIRSTKLEDSAMYFCASSEKREFGANVLTFGAGSRLTVL.

This clonotype appeared a single time. The chain has TRBV3-1 and TRBJ2-2; D is unclear. Trimming took 4 bases from V and 0 from J, leaving 9 bases between them. This CDR3 contains 15 residues. Germline V CDR1 and CDR2: LGHDT, YNNKEL (reference sequence). The CDR3 loop reads CASSRIGSNTGELFF. CDR3 bases: TGTGCCAGCAGCCGAATAGGATCGAACACCGGGGAGCTGTTTTTT.

This clonotype turned up a few times. This sequence joins TRBV12-3 or TRBV12-4 and TRBJ2-4; TRBD2 might be the D (7 bases). V lost 3 bases, J lost 8 bases, and 17 bases lay in between. The CDR3 covers 15 residues. CDR3 sequence: CASSFSGGRGDIQYF. CDR3 DNA sequence: TGTGCCAGCAGTTTTTCGGGGGGCAGGGGAGACATTCAGTACTTC.

This clonotype was recorded only once. The CDR3 sequence is CASSHIQGLSSGYTF. The CDR3 nucleotides are TGTGCCAGCAGTCATATACAGGGGCTCTCCTCGGGCTACACCTTC. The chain recombines TRBV11-2 with TRBJ1-2; TRBD1 matches at 7 bases. CDR1 SGHAT and CDR2 FQNNGV come from the germline V gene. There are 15 residues in the CDR3. The trim removed 6 bases at V and 8 bases at J, leaving 15 bases unmatched.

This chain connects TRBV7-2 to TRBJ2-7; a possible D gene is TRBD2 (7 bases). The germline V gene has CDR1 SGHTA and CDR2 FQGNSA. The CDR3 loop spans 18 amino acids. V lost 0 bases and J lost 2, with 20 bases in between. The CDR3 here is CASSLAPLVRGPPYEQYF. Written as DNA, the CDR3 is TGTGCCAGCAGCTTAGCACCCTTGGTGCGGGGGCCCCCCTACGAGCAGTACTTC.

V and J are TRBV6-5 and TRBJ2-5; TRBD2 agrees at 11 bases. The germline gives CDR1 MNHEY, CDR2 SVGAGI. This CDR3 is built from 14 residues. With V trimmed by 4 bases and J by 3 bases, 1 base remained unmatched. The CDR3 region has the DNA TGTGCCAGCAGTTTGACTAGCGGGGAAGAGACCCAGTACTTC. It codes for CASSLTSGEETQYF.

J is TRBJ1-3 and V is TRBV20-1; D remains unclear. The CDR3 consists of 15 residues. The V and J ends lost 3 bases and 0 bases respectively, with 12 bases between them. Per germline, CDR1 DFQATT and CDR2 SNEGSKA (reference sequence). Here the CDR3 DNA reads TGCAGTGCTAGTACCCCCGGGAGCTCTGGAAACACCATATATTTT. The encoded protein is CSASTPGSSGNTIYF.

This clonotype occurred a few times. The chain couples TRBV7-8 to TRBJ2-7; D remains unclear. The V and J ends lost 5 bases and 6 bases respectively, with 11 bases between them. The CDR3 contains 12 residues. CDR1 SGHVS and CDR2 FQNEAQ come from the germline V gene. The CDR3 loop is CASSGRLSEQYF. The CDR3, as DNA: TGTGCCAGCAGCGGTCGTCTCTCCGAGCAGTACTTC.